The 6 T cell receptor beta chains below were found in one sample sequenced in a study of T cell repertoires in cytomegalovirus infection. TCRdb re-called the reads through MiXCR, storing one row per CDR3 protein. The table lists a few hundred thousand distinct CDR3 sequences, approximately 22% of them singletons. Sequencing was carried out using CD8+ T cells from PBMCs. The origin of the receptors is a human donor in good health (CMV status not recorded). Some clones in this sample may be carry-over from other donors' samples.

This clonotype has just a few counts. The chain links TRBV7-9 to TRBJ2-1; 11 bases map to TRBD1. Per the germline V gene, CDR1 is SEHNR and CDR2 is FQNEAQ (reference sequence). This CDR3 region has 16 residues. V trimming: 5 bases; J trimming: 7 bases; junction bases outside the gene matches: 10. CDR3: CASSHFWDRGSNEQFF. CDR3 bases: TGTGCCAGCAGCCATTTCTGGGACAGGGGGTCGAATGAGCAGTTCTTC.

CDR3 DNA: TGCGCCAGCAGCTCCTTCGGGGGGGATGAGCAGTTCTTC. Translating gives CASSSFGGDEQFF. The chain employs TRBV4-1 and TRBJ2-1; TRBD2 aligns across 8 bases. Germline assignment: CDR1 MGHRA and CDR2 YSYEKL. This CDR3 spans 13 amino acids. Trimming took 5 bases from V and 8 from J; bases not matched to a gene: 5.

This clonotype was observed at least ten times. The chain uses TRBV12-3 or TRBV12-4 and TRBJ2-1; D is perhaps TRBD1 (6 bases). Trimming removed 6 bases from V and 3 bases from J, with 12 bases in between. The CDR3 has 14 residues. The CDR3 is CASRRGGIYNEQFF. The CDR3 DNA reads TGTGCCAGCAGGCGAGGGGGTATCTACAATGAGCAGTTCTTC.

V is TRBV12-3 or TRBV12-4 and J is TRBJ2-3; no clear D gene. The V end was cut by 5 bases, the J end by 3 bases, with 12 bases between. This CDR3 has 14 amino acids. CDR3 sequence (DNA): TGTGCCAGCAGTCCCCTAAAAAATACAGATACGCAGTATTTT. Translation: CASSPLKNTDTQYF.

The CDR3 DNA follows: TGTGCCAGCAGCCGGATAGGTGACACCATATATTTT. Residues: CASSRIGDTIYF. This chain connects TRBV7-9 to TRBJ1-3; D gene ambiguous. The CDR3 is made up of 12 amino acids. V shed 5 bases and J shed 8 bases, with 10 bases lying between them. The V gene's germline CDR1 is SEHNR and CDR2 FQNEAQ (reference sequence).

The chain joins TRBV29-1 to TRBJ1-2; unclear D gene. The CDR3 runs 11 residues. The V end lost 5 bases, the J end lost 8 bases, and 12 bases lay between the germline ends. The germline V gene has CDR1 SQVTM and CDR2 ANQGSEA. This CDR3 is CSVKLSVGYTF. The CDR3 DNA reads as TGCAGCGTTAAGTTGTCCGTAGGCTACACCTTC.